This entry describes one T cell receptor (beta chain). As yet, its antigen is unknown. These data belong to a study of a mutant IDH1 vaccine in newly diagnosed glioma. Turning to the study itself: Eight vaccinations were given in weeks 1, 3, 5, 7, 11, 15, 19 and 23. Initiation of the vaccine course occurred 4-6 weeks after radiotherapy alone, or alongside temozolomide cycles. The treated group averaged approximately 42 years old and was roughly 62% male, approximately 38% female. Earlier care involved radiotherapy, temozolomide, or both, and the majority received both.

Specified time point: week 23, last vaccination. With topical imiquimod, each dose of the vaccine consisted of 300 ug of mutant IDH1 20-mer peptide. Libraries were prepared by immunoSEQ multiplex PCR; TCRdb keeps only in-frame clonotypes and omits some of them. The sample shows 20,000 to 25,000 clones, around 82% of them seen only once. The sample in question was PBMCs, obtained from a glioma patient whose treatment included an IDH1 peptide vaccine. This sequence was found in a man aged 30-40 years with glioma.

The chain's CDR3 is CASSITLAPYNEQFF. CDR3 coding DNA: TGTGCCAGTAGTATCACCCTAGCGCCCTACAATGAGCAGTTCTTC. The gene calls are TRBV19 and TRBJ2-1, with D perhaps TRBD2 (6 bases). This CDR3 comprises 15 residues. The V gene lost 3 bases and the J gene lost 2 bases, with 11 bases spanning the gap. Germline values: CDR1 LNHDA, CDR2 SQIVND (reference sequence).